The TCR beta chain described here comes from a study of cytomegalovirus exposure and HLA in healthy donors. At the level of the study: An analysis done earlier identified 95 million to 140 million unique TCR beta sequences from around 180 million T cells.

Germline V gene sequence: CDR1 SGHRS, CDR2 YFSETQ. CDR3 length: 15 residues. V shed 2 bases, J shed 5 bases, and the junction held 8 bases outside the gene matches. In the PCR, 60 Vbeta and 13 Jbeta primers were used. TCRdb's table, derived via immunoSEQ multiplex PCR, lists solely in-frame clones and lacks some. Found here are some 180,000 clones, roughly 80% of them singletons; the top ten hold less than 2.5%. A note on this clone: Its antigen remains unknown.

Study-level points and caveats: An assumption of roughly uniform sequencing depth across donors underlay the presence/absence analyses. Trimming of TCR beta V- and J-genes showed a link, identified in a later analysis, to a missense DCLRE1C variant.

V usage is TRBV5-1 and J usage is TRBJ2-5; 8 bases match TRBD2. Sequencing input: PBMCs. This receptor was taken from a male donor in good health and CMV-seronegative. In DNA form, the CDR3 reads TGCGCCAGCAGCTTCGCCCCGGGGGGGCTCGAGACCCAGTACTTC. It specifies CASSFAPGGLETQYF.